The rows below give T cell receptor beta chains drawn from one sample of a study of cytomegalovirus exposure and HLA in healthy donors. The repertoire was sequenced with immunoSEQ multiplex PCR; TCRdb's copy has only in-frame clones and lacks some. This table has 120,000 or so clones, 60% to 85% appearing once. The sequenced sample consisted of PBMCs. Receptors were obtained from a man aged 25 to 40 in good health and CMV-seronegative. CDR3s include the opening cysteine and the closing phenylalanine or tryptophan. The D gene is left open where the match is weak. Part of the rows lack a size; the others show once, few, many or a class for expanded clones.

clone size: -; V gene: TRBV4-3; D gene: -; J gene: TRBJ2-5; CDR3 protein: CASSQDQTIQETQYF; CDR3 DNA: TGCGCCAGCAGCCAAGATCAGACTATACAAGAGACCCAGTACTTC
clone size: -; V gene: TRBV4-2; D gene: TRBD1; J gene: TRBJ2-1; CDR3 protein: CASSQRRGGDEQFF; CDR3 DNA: TGTGCCAGCAGCCAACGACGAGGGGGCGATGAGCAGTTCTTC
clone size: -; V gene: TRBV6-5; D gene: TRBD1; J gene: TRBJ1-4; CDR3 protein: CASSVGQGKEKLFF; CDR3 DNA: TGTGCCAGCAGCGTCGGACAGGGAAAGGAAAAACTGTTTTTT
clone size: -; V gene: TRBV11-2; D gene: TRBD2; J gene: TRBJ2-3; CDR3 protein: CASSPLAGELGGTDTQYF; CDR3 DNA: TGTGCCAGCAGCCCTCTAGCGGGAGAATTAGGAGGCACAGATACGCAGTATTTT
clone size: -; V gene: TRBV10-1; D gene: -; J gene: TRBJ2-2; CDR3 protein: CASSDNTVTGELFF; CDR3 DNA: TGCGCCAGCAGTGATAATACGGTCACCGGGGAGCTGTTTTTT
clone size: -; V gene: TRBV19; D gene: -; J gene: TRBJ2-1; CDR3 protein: CASRDPGKFYNEQFF; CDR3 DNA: TGTGCCAGTAGGGATCCGGGGAAATTCTACAATGAGCAGTTCTTC
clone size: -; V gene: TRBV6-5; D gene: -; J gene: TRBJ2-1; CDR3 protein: CATLASSYNEQFF; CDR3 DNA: TGTGCCACCCTAGCGAGCTCCTACAATGAGCAGTTCTTC
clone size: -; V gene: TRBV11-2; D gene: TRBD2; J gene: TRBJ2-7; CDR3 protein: CASSPGLGKSYEQYF; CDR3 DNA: TGTGCCAGCAGCCCGGGACTAGGGAAGTCCTACGAGCAGTACTTC
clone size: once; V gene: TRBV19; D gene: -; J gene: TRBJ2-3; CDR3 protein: CASSPWQGTDTQYF; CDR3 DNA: TGTGCCAGTAGTCCGTGGCAGGGTACCGATACGCAGTATTTT
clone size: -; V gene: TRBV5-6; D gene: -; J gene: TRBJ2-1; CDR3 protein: CASSDSFPHRGNEQFF; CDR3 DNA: TGTGCCAGCAGCGACTCGTTCCCTCATAGAGGGAATGAGCAGTTCTTC
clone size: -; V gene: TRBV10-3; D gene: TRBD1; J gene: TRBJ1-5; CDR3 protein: CAIGDRGSEPQHF; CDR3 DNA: TGTGCCATAGGGGACAGGGGCTCGGAGCCCCAGCATTTT
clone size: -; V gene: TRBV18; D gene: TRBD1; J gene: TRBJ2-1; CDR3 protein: CASSPEGQGLLYNEQFF; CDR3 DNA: TGTGCCAGCTCACCTGAAGGACAGGGGCTCCTCTACAATGAGCAGTTCTTC
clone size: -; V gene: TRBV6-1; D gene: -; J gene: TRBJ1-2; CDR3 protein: CASSSEARYGYTF; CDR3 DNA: TGTGCCAGCAGTTCGGAGGCGCGCTATGGCTACACCTTC
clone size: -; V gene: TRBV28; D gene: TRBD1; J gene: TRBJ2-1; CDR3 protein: CASSLGQGRDNEQFF; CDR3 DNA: TGTGCCAGCAGTTTAGGACAGGGGAGGGACAATGAGCAGTTCTTC
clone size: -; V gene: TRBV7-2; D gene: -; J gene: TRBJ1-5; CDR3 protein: CASSLAYRVYQPQHF; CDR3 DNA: TGTGCCAGCAGCTTAGCATACAGGGTCTATCAGCCCCAGCATTTT
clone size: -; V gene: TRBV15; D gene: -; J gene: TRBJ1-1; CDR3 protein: CATSRDGQGLSTEAFF; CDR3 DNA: TGTGCCACCAGCAGAGATGGGCAGGGGCTAAGCACTGAAGCTTTCTTT
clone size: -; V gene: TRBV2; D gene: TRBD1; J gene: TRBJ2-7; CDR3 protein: CASRSGTGVSEQYF; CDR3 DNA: TGTGCCAGCAGGTCCGGGACAGGGGTCAGCGAGCAGTACTTC
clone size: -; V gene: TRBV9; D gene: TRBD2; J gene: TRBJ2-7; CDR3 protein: CASSVAASGRVPYEQYF; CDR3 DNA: TGTGCCAGCAGCGTAGCGGCTAGCGGGAGGGTCCCCTACGAGCAGTACTTC
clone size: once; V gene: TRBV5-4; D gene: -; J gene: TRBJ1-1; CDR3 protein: CASSLDLGATMNTEAFF; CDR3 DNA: TGTGCCAGCAGCTTGGACCTGGGAGCCACTATGAACACTGAAGCTTTCTTT
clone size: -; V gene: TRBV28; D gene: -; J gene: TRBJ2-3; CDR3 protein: CASRPRAVDVDTQYF; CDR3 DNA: TGTGCCAGCCGACCCCGAGCGGTAGACGTTGATACGCAGTATTTT
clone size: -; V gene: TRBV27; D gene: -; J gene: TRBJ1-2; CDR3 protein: CASSLRRLPDSYGYTF; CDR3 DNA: TGTGCCAGCAGTTTACGTCGGTTACCGGACAGCTATGGCTACACCTTC
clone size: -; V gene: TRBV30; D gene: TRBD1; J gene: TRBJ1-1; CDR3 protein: CAWSDESRGRQGAFF; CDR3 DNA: TGTGCCTGGAGTGACGAGAGCAGGGGGCGCCAAGGGGCTTTCTTT
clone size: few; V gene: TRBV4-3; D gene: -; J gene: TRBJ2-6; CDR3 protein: CASSQDPGAGANVLTF; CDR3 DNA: TGCGCCAGCAGCCAAGATCCCGGGGCTGGGGCCAACGTCCTGACTTTC
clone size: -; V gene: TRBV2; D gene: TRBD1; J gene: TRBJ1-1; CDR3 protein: CASDRGGTEAFF; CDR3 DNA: TGTGCCAGCGACAGGGGTGGCACTGAAGCTTTCTTT
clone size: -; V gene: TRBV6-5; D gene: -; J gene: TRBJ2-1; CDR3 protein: CASSYGAGGDNEQFF; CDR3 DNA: TGTGCCAGCAGTTACGGGGCAGGAGGGGACAATGAGCAGTTCTTC
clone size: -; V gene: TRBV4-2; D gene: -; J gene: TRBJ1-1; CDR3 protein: CASSQADGNTEAFF; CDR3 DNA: TGTGCCAGCAGCCAAGCGGACGGGAACACTGAGGCTTTCTTT
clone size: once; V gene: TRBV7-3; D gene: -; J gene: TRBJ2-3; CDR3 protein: CASSPGGDTQYF; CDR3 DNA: TGTGCCAGCAGTCCGGGCGGGGATACGCAGTATTTT
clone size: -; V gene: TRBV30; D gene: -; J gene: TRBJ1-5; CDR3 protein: CAWSTRGGGNQPQHF; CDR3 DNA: TGTGCCTGGAGTACTCGAGGGGGAGGCAATCAGCCCCAGCATTTT
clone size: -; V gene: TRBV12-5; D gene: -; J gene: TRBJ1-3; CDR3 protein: CASGLGRAVHVSGNTIYF; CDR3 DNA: TGTGCTAGTGGTTTGGGCAGGGCGGTACATGTCTCTGGAAACACCATATATTTT
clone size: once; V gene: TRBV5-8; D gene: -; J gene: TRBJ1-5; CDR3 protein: CASSHEHRVYSNQPQHF; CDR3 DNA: TGTGCCAGCAGCCATGAGCACAGGGTATATAGCAATCAGCCCCAGCATTTT
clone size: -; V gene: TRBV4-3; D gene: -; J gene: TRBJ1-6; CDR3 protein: CASSQGQGGSPLHF; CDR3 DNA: TGCGCCAGCAGCCAAGGGCAGGGTGGTTCACCCCTCCACTTT
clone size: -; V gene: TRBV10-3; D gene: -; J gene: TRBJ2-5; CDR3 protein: CAISDLETQYF; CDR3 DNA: TGTGCCATCAGTGATCTTGAGACCCAGTACTTC
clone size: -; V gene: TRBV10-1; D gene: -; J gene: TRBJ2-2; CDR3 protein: CASSECPHQDYTGELFF; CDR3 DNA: TGCGCCAGCAGTGAATGCCCCCACCAGGACTACACCGGGGAGCTGTTTTTT
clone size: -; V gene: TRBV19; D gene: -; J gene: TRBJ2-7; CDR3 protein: CASSIASSYEQYF; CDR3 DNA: TGTGCCAGTTCAATCGCTAGCTCCTACGAGCAGTACTTC
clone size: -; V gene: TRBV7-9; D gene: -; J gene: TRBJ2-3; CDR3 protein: CASSFSRGITDTQYF; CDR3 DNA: TGTGCCAGCAGCTTTTCAAGGGGTATCACAGATACGCAGTATTTT
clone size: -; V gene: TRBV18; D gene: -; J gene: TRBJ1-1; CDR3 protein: CASSPQRTGNTEAFF; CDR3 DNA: TGTGCCAGCTCACCGCAGCGGACGGGGAACACTGAAGCTTTCTTT
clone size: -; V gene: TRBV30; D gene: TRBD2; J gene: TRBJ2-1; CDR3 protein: CAWSWASGLYNEQFF; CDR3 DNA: TGTGCCTGGAGTTGGGCTAGCGGCCTATACAATGAGCAGTTCTTC
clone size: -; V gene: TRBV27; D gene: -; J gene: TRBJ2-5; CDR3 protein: CASSGRTAAQETQYF; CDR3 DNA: TGTGCCAGCAGTGGACGGACTGCAGCCCAAGAGACCCAGTACTTC
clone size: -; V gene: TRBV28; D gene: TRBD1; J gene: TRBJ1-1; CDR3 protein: CASSSNIGTANTEAFF; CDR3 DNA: TGTGCCAGCAGTTCCAATATCGGGACAGCGAACACTGAAGCTTTCTTT
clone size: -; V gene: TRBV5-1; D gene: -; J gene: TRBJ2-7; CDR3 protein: CASSLLSTYEQYF; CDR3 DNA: TGCGCCAGCAGCTTGCTGAGTACCTACGAGCAGTACTTC
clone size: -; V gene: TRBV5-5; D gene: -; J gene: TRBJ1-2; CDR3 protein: CASSLEPPNRGGYTF; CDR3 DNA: TGTGCCAGCAGCTTGGAACCCCCCAATAGAGGTGGCTACACCTTC
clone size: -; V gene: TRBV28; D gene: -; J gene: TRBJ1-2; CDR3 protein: CASSLRGAYGYTF; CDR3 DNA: TGTGCCAGCAGTTTACGCGGGGCTTATGGCTACACCTTC
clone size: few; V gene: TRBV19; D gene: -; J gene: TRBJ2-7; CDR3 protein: CASSMGQNTYEQYF; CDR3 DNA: TGTGCCAGTAGTATGGGGCAGAATACCTACGAGCAGTACTTC
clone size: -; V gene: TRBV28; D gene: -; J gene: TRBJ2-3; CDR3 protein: CASSLSPQRAHTDTQYF; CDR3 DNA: TGTGCCAGCAGTTTATCTCCACAGAGGGCGCACACAGATACGCAGTATTTT
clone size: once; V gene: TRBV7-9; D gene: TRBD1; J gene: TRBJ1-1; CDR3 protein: CASSPVPGQGGNTEAFF; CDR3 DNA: TGTGCCAGCAGCCCGGTCCCGGGACAGGGAGGGAACACTGAAGCTTTCTTT
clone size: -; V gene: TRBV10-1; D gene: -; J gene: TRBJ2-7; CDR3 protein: CASSESLPRDTEFDYEQYF; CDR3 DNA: TGCGCCAGCAGTGAGTCCCTCCCCCGGGACACCGAATTCGACTACGAGCAGTACTTC
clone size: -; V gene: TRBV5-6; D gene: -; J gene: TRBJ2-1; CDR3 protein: CASSLAAGGNEQFF; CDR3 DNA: TGTGCCAGCAGCTTGGCCGCTGGAGGCAATGAGCAGTTCTTC
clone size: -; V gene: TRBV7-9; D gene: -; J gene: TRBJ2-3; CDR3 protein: CASRHLGGGDTDTQYF; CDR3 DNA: TGTGCCAGCAGACATCTAGGAGGGGGGGACACAGATACGCAGTATTTT
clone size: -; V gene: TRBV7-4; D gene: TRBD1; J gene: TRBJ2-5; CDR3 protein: CASSSTYKQGARFEQYF; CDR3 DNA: TGTGCCAGCAGCTCGACGTATAAACAGGGGGCGCGGTTTGAGCAGTACTTC
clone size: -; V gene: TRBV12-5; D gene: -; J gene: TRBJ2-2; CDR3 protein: CASGHRSGELFF; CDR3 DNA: TGTGCTAGTGGGCACAGGAGCGGGGAGCTGTTTTTT
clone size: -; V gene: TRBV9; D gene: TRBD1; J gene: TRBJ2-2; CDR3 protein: CASSERGTVNTGELFF; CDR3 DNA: TGTGCCAGCAGCGAGAGGGGGACAGTGAACACCGGGGAGCTGTTTTTT
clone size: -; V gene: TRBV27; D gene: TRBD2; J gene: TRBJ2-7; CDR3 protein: CASSAAGTTYEQYF; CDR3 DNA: TGTGCCAGCAGTGCAGCGGGGACCACCTACGAGCAGTACTTC